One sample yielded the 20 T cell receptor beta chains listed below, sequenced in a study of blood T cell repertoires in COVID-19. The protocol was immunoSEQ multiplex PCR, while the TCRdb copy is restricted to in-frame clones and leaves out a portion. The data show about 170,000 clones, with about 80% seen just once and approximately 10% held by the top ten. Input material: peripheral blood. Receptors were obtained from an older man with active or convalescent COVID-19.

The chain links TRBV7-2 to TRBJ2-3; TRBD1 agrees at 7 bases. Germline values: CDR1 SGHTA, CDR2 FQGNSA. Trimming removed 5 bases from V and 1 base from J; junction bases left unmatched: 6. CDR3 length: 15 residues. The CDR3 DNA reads TGTGCCAGCAGCCAGACAGGGCCAGGCACAGATACGCAGTATTTT. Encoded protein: CASSQTGPGTDTQYF.

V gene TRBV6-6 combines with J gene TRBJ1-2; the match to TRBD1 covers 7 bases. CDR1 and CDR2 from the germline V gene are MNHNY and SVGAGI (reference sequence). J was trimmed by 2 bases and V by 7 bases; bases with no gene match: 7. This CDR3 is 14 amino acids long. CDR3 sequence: CASTPGQKNYGYTF. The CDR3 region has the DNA TGTGCCAGCACCCCGGGACAGAAAAACTATGGCTACACCTTC.

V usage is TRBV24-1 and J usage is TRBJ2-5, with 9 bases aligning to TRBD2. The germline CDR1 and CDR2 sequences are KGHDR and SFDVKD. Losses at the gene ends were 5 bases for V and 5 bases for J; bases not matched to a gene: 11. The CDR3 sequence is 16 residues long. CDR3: CATSAPLAGVRETQYF. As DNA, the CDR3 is TGTGCCACCAGTGCCCCCTTAGCGGGAGTTAGGGAGACCCAGTACTTC.

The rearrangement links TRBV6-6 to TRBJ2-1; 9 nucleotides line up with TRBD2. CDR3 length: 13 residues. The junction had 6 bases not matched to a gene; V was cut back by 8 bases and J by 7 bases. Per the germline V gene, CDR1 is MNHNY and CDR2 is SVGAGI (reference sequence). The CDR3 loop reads CASLYLAGNEQFF. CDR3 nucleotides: TGTGCCAGCCTCTACCTAGCGGGGAATGAGCAGTTCTTC.

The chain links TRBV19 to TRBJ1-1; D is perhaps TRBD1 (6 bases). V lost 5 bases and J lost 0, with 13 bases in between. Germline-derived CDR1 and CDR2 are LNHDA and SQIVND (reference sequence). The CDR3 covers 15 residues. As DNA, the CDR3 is TGTGCCAGTAGTCCAGCCGGGACATTGAACACTGAAGCTTTCTTT. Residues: CASSPAGTLNTEAFF.

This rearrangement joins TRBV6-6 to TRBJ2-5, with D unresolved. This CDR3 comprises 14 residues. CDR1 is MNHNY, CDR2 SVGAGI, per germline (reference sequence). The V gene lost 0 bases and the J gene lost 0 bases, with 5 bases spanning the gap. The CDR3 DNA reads TGTGCCAGCAGTTACTCGGGCAACCAAGAGACCCAGTACTTC. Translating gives CASSYSGNQETQYF.

CDR3 region: CASSGQGLRGQPQHF. CDR3 nucleotide sequence: TGTGCCAGCAGCGGACAGGGCTTAAGAGGTCAGCCCCAGCATTTT. The chain recombines TRBV11-2 with TRBJ1-5; 8 bases agree with TRBD1. CDR1 is SGHAT, CDR2 FQNNGV, per germline. J gave up 6 bases and V 5 bases, and 9 bases lay outside the gene matches. The CDR3 runs to 15 residues.

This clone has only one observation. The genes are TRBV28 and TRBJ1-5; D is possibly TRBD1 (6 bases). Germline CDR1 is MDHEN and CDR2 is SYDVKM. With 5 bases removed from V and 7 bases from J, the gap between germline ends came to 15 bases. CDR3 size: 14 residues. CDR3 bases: TGTGCCAGCAGTCTCAGACAGGAGCGGCAGCCCCAGCATTTT. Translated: CASSLRQERQPQHF. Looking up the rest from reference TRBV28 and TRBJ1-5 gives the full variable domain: DVKVTQSSRYLVKRTGEKVFLECVQDMDHENMFWYRQDPGLGLRLIYFSYDVKMKEKGDIPEGYSVSREKKERFSLILESASTNQTSMYLCASSLRQERQPQHFGDGTRLSIL.

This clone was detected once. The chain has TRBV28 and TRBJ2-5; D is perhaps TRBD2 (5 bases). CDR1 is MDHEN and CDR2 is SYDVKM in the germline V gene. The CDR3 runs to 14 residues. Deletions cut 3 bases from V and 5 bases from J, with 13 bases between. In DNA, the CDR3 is TGTGCCAGCAGTTTTGTGGGAGCCCAGGAGACCCAGTACTTC. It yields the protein CASSFVGAQETQYF.

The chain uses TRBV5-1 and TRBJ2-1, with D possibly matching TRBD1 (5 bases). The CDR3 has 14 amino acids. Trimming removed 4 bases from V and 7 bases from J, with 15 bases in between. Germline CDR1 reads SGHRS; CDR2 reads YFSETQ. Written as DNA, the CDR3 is TGCGCCAGCAGCGAGCAGGGCTCTGGGAATGAGCAGTTCTTC. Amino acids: CASSEQGSGNEQFF.

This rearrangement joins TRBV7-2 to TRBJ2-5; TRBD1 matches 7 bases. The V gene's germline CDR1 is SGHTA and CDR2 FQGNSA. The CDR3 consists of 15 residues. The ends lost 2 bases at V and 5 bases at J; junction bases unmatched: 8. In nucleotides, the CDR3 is TGTGCCAGCAGCTTAAATAAGGGGGCCGGGGAGACCCAGTACTTC. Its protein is CASSLNKGAGETQYF.

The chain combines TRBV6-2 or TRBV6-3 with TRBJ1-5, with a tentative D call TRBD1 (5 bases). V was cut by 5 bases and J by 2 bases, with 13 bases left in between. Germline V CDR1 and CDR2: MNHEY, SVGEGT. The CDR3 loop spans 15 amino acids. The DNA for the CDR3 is TGTGCCAGCAGTACCCCAGGGCGTCGCAATCAGCCCCAGCATTTT. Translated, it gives CASSTPGRRNQPQHF.

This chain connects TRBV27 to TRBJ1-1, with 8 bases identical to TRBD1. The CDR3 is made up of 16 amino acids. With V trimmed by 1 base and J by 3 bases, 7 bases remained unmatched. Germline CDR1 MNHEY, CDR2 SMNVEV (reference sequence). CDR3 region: CASSLYRGFMDTEAFF. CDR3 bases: TGTGCCAGCAGTTTATACAGGGGGTTCATGGACACTGAAGCTTTCTTT.

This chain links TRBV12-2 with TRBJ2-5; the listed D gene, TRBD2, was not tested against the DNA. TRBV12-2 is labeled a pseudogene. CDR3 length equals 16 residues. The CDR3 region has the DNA TGTGCAAGTCGGCCCGGTGCTAGCGGGAGCCAAGAGACCCAGTACTTC. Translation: CASRPGASGSQETQYF.

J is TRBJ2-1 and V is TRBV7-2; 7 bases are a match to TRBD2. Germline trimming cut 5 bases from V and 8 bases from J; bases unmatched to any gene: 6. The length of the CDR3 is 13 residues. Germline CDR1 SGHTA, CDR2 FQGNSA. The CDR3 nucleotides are TGTGCCAGCAGCATCCGGGGGGTTGATGAGCAGTTCTTC. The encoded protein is CASSIRGVDEQFF.

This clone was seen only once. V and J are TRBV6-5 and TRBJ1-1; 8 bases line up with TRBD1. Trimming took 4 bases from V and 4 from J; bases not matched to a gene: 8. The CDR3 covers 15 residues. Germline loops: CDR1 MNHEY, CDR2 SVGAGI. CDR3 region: CASSFTGGSITEAFF. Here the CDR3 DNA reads TGTGCCAGCAGTTTCACAGGGGGAAGTATCACTGAAGCTTTCTTT.

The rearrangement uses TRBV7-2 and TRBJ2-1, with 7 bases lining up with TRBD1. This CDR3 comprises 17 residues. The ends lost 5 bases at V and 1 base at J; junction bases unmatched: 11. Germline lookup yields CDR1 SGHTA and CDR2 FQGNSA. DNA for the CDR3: TGTGCCAGCAGCCTCCCCCCCGCAGGGGGTTCCTACAATGAGCAGTTCTTC. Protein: CASSLPPAGGSYNEQFF.

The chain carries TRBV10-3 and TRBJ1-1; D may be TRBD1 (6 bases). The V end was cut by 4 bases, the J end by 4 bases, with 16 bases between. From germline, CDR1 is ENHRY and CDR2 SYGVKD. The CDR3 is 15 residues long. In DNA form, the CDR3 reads TGTGCCATCAGTGGAGGGGACATGTCGGCCACTGAAGCTTTCTTT. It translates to CAISGGDMSATEAFF.

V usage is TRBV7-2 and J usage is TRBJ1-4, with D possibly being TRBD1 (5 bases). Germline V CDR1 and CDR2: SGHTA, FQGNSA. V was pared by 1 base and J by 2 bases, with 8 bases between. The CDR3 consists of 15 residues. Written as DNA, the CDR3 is TGTGCCAGCAGCTTAGTGCGGGGGACTAATGAAAAACTGTTTTTT. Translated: CASSLVRGTNEKLFF.

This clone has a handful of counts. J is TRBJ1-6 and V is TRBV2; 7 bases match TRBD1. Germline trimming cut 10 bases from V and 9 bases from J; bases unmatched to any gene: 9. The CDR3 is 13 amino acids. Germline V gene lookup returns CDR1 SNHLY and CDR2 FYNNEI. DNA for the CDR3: TGTGCCACCACCCGGACAGGAGTTTCACCCCTCCACTTT. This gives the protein CATTRTGVSPLHF.